The 11 T cell receptor beta chains below were found in one sample sequenced in a study of blood T cell repertoires in COVID-19. Some clones are missing from TCRdb's copy, which holds only in-frame ones; the method was immunoSEQ multiplex PCR. The sample shows around 480,000 clones, roughly 87% of them seen only once. Sample: PBMCs or T cells enriched from blood (not recorded which). The receptors stem from a woman younger than 30 who had recovered from COVID-19.

The chain combines TRBV2 with TRBJ1-4, with D possibly matching TRBD1 (6 bases). Trimming shortened V by 2 bases and J by 3 bases, and 7 bases separated the two germline ends. There are 14 residues in the CDR3. Germline V gene lookup returns CDR1 SNHLY and CDR2 FYNNEI. The CDR3 coding sequence is TGTGCCAGCAGTGAAAGGGGGTCTAATGAAAAACTGTTTTTT. Translating it yields CASSERGSNEKLFF.

The chain joins TRBV28 to TRBJ1-1, with a weak D call TRBD1 (6 bases). Trimming stripped 7 bases from V and 6 bases from J, with 12 bases between. Germline V lookup: CDR1 MDHEN, CDR2 SYDVKM. The CDR3 is 12 residues long. The CDR3 protein is CASKAWTAEAFF. Here the CDR3 DNA reads TGTGCCAGCAAGGCATGGACAGCTGAAGCTTTCTTT.

This chain links TRBV6-5 with TRBJ2-2; tentatively, D is TRBD1 (5 bases). With 11 bases removed from V and 7 bases from J, the gap between germline ends came to 20 bases. In germline, CDR1 is MNHEY, CDR2 SVGAGI. There are 14 residues in the CDR3. The CDR3 sequence: CAVPGAGWSGELFF. The CDR3 DNA sequence: TGTGCCGTCCCAGGTGCAGGGTGGAGCGGGGAGCTGTTTTTT.

The gene calls are TRBV6-5 and TRBJ2-3; possible D gene TRBD2, 6 bases. CDR3 size: 14 residues. Germline lookup yields CDR1 MNHEY and CDR2 SVGAGI. The V end was cut by 2 bases, the J end by 10 bases, with 16 bases between. CDR3 coding DNA: TGTGCCAGCAGTTACGGTATAGCCGGGAGCGCGCAGTATTTT. Amino acids: CASSYGIAGSAQYF.

This CDR3 reads CASSGQHGYTF. The CDR3 nucleotides are TGTGCCAGCTCAGGACAGCATGGCTACACCTTC. This rearrangement joins TRBV18 to TRBJ1-2; a possible D gene is TRBD1 (6 bases). The ends were cut back, 5 bases at V and 6 bases at J, with 7 bases in the middle. The CDR3 loop spans 11 amino acids. Germline V gives CDR1 KGHSH, CDR2 LQKENI. The full variable domain, with the rest looked up from reference TRBV18 and TRBJ1-2, is NAGVMQNPRHLVRRRGQEARLRCSPMKGHSHVYWYRQLPEEGLKFMVYLQKENIIDESGMPKERFSAEFPKEGPSILRIQQVVRGDSAAYFCASSGQHGYTFGSGTRLTVV.

This clone was counted a single time. This chain links TRBV6-1 with TRBJ2-7; D is ambiguous. Trimming took 1 base from V and 5 from J, leaving 9 bases between them. The CDR3 runs 13 residues. Germline V gene lookup returns CDR1 MNHNS and CDR2 SASEGT. The CDR3 is CASSEDWLNEQYF. CDR3 DNA sequence: TGTGCCAGCAGTGAAGATTGGCTCAACGAGCAGTACTTC.

The rearrangement links TRBV2 to TRBJ2-1, with 7 bases identical to TRBD1. This CDR3 is 15 amino acids long. Trimming removed 10 bases from V and 1 base from J; junction bases left unmatched: 10. Looked up from germline, CDR1 is SNHLY and CDR2 is FYNNEI. In DNA, the CDR3 is TGTGCCACAGTTGGTTACAGGGGATCCTACAATGAGCAGTTCTTC. Amino acids: CATVGYRGSYNEQFF.

This clone was picked up one time. The V and J genes are TRBV5-5 and TRBJ1-1; 9 bases line up with TRBD1. V lost 2 bases, J lost 3 bases, and 5 bases stayed unmatched. The CDR3 runs 15 residues. CDR1 SGHKS and CDR2 YYEKEE come from the germline V gene (reference sequence). CDR3 in amino acids: CASSFLGTGYTEAFF. The CDR3, as DNA: TGTGCCAGCAGCTTCCTCGGGACAGGGTACACTGAAGCTTTCTTT.

This clone was observed once. The chain carries TRBV9 and TRBJ2-5; TRBD2 aligns across 13 bases. V lost 0 bases to trimming and J lost 2 bases; unmatched junction nucleotides: 7. The CDR3 spans 18 residues. Germline V gene sequence: CDR1 SGDLS, CDR2 YYNGEE. CDR3 residues: CASSVAIGLAGAQETQYF. The CDR3 DNA follows: TGTGCCAGCAGCGTAGCTATTGGACTAGCGGGGGCTCAAGAGACCCAGTACTTC.

The sample holds a few counts of this clone. The CDR3 reads CASSQGAQMADTQYF. In DNA, the CDR3 is TGTGCCAGCAGCCAAGGGGCTCAGATGGCAGATACGCAGTATTTT. The gene calls are TRBV3-1 (or the pseudogene TRBV3-2) and TRBJ2-3; D call uncertain. The V and J ends lost 1 base and 4 bases respectively, with 12 bases between them. Germline V gene lookup returns CDR1 LGHDT and CDR2 YNNKEL (reference sequence). This CDR3 region has 15 residues.

This clone was seen just once. J is TRBJ2-1 and V is TRBV28; 8 bases map to TRBD2. The CDR3 spans 15 residues. V dropped 5 bases and J dropped 4; count of bases not matched to a gene: 7. Germline CDR1 reads MDHEN; CDR2 reads SYDVKM. CDR3 DNA: TGTGCCAGCAGTCGAAGCGGGGGCGCTTACAATGAGCAGTTCTTC. Amino acids: CASSRSGGAYNEQFF.